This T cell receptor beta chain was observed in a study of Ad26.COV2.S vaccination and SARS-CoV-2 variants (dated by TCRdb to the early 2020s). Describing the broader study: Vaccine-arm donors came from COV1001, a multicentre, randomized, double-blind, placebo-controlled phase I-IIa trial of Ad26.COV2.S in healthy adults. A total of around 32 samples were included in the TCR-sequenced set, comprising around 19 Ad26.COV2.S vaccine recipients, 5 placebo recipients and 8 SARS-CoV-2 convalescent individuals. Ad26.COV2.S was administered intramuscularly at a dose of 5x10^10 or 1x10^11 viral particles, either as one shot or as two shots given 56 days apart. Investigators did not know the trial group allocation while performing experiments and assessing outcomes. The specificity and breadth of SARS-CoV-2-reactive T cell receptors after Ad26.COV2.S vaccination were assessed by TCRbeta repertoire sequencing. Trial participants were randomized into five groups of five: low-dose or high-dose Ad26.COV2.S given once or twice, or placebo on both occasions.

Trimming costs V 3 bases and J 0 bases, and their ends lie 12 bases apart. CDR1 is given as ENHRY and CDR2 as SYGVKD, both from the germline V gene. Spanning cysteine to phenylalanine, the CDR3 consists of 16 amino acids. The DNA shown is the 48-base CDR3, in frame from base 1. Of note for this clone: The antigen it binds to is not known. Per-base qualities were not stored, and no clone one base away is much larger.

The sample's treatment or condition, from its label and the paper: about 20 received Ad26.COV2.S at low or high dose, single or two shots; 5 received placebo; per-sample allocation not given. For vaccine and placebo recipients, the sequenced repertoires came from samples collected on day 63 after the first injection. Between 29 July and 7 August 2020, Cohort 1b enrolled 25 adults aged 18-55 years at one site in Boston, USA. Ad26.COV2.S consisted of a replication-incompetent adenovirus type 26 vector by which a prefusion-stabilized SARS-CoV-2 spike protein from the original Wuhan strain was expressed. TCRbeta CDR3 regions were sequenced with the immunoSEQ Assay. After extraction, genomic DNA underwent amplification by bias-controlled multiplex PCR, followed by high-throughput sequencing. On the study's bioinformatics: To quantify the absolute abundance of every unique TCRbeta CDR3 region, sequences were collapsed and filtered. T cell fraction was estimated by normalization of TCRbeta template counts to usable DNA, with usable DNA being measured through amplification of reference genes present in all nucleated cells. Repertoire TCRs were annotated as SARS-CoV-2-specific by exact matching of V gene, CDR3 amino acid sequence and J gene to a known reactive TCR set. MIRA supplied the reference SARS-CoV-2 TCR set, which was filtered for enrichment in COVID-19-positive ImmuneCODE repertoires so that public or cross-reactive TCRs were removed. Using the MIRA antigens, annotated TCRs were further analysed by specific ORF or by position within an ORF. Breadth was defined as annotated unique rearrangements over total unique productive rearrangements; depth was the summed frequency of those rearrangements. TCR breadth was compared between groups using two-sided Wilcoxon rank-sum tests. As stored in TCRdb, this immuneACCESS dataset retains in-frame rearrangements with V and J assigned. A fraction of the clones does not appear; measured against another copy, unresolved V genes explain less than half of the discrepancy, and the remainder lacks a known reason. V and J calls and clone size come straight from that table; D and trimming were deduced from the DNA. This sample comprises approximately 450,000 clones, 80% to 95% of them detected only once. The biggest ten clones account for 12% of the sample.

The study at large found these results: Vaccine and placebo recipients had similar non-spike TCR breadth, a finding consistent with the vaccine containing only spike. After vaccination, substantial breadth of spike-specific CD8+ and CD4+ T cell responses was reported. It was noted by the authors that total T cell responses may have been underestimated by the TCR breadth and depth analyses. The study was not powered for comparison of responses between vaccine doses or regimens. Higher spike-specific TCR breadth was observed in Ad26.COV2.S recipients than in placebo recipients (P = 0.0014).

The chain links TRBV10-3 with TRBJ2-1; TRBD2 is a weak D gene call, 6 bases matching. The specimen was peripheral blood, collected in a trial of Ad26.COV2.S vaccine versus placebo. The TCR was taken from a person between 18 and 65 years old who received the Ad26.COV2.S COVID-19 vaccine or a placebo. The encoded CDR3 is CAISELETSSYNEQFF. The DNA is TGTGCCATCAGTGAACTTGAGACTAGCTCCTACAATGAGCAGTTCTTC.